These T cell receptor beta chains were read from a single sample in a study of cytomegalovirus exposure and HLA in healthy donors. The data were produced by immunoSEQ multiplex PCR, yet TCRdb's version contains in-frame clones alone and is incomplete. The data contain tens of thousands of clones, over 85% of them singletons. Sequenced material: PBMCs. The receptors come from a woman between 18 and 30 years old in good health and CMV-seropositive. The CDR3 runs from the conserved cysteine through the conserved F or W. Each record gives: CDR3 protein, CDR3 DNA, D gene, V gene, J gene, CDR3 length, clone size. D genes are given only for firm matches. Clone size is given for some rows only: seen once, a few or many times, or a class if the clone is expanded.

cdr3_aa: CASSPAGAYTQYF; cdr3_nt: TGCGCCAGCAGCCCGGCAGGGGCATATACGCAGTATTTT; d_call: NA; v_call: TRBV5-1; j_call: TRBJ2-3; cdr3_length: 13; clone_size: NA
cdr3_aa: CASTLTSGGVAGPDTQYF; cdr3_nt: TGTGCCAGCACTTTGACTAGCGGGGGGGTCGCGGGTCCAGATACGCAGTATTTT; d_call: TRBD2; v_call: TRBV27; j_call: TRBJ2-3; cdr3_length: 18; clone_size: NA
cdr3_aa: CASSFGLAGGLIQETQYF; cdr3_nt: TGTGCCAGCAGTTTTGGACTAGCGGGAGGACTCATCCAAGAGACCCAGTACTTC; d_call: TRBD2; v_call: TRBV7-2; j_call: TRBJ2-5; cdr3_length: 18; clone_size: NA
cdr3_aa: CASSPGGGFLVRGANVLTF; cdr3_nt: TGTGCCAGCAGTCCCGGAGGGGGCTTTTTAGTTCGGGGGGCCAACGTCCTGACTTTC; d_call: NA; v_call: TRBV27; j_call: TRBJ2-6; cdr3_length: 19; clone_size: NA
cdr3_aa: CASSRSSNEQFF; cdr3_nt: TGTGCCAGCAGCCGTAGTTCTAATGAGCAGTTCTTC; d_call: NA; v_call: TRBV9; j_call: TRBJ2-1; cdr3_length: 12; clone_size: once
cdr3_aa: CASSLERPRGDTDTQYF; cdr3_nt: TGTGCCAGCAGCTTAGAGAGGCCCCGGGGGGACACAGATACGCAGTATTTT; d_call: TRBD2; v_call: TRBV7-8; j_call: TRBJ2-3; cdr3_length: 17; clone_size: NA
cdr3_aa: CSVKERGTDTQYF; cdr3_nt: TGCAGCGTAAAAGAGAGGGGCACAGATACGCAGTATTTT; d_call: NA; v_call: TRBV29-1; j_call: TRBJ2-3; cdr3_length: 13; clone_size: once
cdr3_aa: CASSLGQGAEKLFF; cdr3_nt: TGTGCCAGCAGCTTGGGACAGGGGGCTGAAAAACTGTTTTTT; d_call: TRBD1; v_call: TRBV5-4; j_call: TRBJ1-4; cdr3_length: 14; clone_size: NA
cdr3_aa: CASKRPGQQETQYF; cdr3_nt: TGTGCCAGCAAACGACCGGGACAGCAAGAGACCCAGTACTTC; d_call: TRBD1; v_call: TRBV6-5; j_call: TRBJ2-5; cdr3_length: 14; clone_size: once
cdr3_aa: CASHQDGGSYNEQFF; cdr3_nt: TGCGCCAGCCATCAAGACGGAGGATCCTACAATGAGCAGTTCTTC; d_call: NA; v_call: TRBV5-1; j_call: TRBJ2-1; cdr3_length: 15; clone_size: NA
cdr3_aa: CAWRRTSGFTDTQYF; cdr3_nt: TGTGCCTGGCGGAGGACTAGCGGATTCACAGATACGCAGTATTTT; d_call: TRBD2; v_call: TRBV30; j_call: TRBJ2-3; cdr3_length: 15; clone_size: NA
cdr3_aa: CASSIAGGAYNEQFF; cdr3_nt: TGTGCCAGTAGTATAGCGGGAGGGGCCTACAATGAGCAGTTCTTC; d_call: TRBD2; v_call: TRBV19; j_call: TRBJ2-1; cdr3_length: 15; clone_size: NA
cdr3_aa: CASSLYGASTEAFF; cdr3_nt: TGTGCCAGCAGTTTATATGGGGCGAGCACTGAAGCTTTCTTT; d_call: NA; v_call: TRBV27; j_call: TRBJ1-1; cdr3_length: 14; clone_size: once
cdr3_aa: CASSIGINNEQFF; cdr3_nt: TGTGCCAGCAGCATCGGGATTAACAATGAGCAGTTCTTC; d_call: NA; v_call: TRBV7-9; j_call: TRBJ2-1; cdr3_length: 13; clone_size: NA
cdr3_aa: CASSVGQLGNEQFF; cdr3_nt: TGTGCCAGCAGCGTCGGACAGTTGGGCAATGAGCAGTTCTTC; d_call: NA; v_call: TRBV9; j_call: TRBJ2-1; cdr3_length: 14; clone_size: NA
cdr3_aa: CASTGHPYNEQFF; cdr3_nt: TGTGCCAGCACAGGACATCCCTACAATGAGCAGTTCTTC; d_call: NA; v_call: TRBV28; j_call: TRBJ2-1; cdr3_length: 13; clone_size: NA
cdr3_aa: CASSPRDYNEQFF; cdr3_nt: TGTGCCAGCAGTCCCCGGGACTACAATGAGCAGTTCTTC; d_call: NA; v_call: TRBV6-6; j_call: TRBJ2-1; cdr3_length: 13; clone_size: few
cdr3_aa: CASSQLTGDGYTF; cdr3_nt: TGCGCCAGCAGCCAACTTACAGGGGACGGCTACACCTTC; d_call: TRBD1; v_call: TRBV4-3; j_call: TRBJ1-2; cdr3_length: 13; clone_size: NA
cdr3_aa: CASSLRDSKETQYF; cdr3_nt: TGCGCCAGCAGCTTGAGGGACAGTAAAGAGACCCAGTACTTC; d_call: TRBD1; v_call: TRBV5-1; j_call: TRBJ2-5; cdr3_length: 14; clone_size: NA
cdr3_aa: CASSAEGGEYNEQFF; cdr3_nt: TGTGCCAGCAGCGCAGAGGGAGGGGAGTACAATGAGCAGTTCTTC; d_call: TRBD2; v_call: TRBV9; j_call: TRBJ2-1; cdr3_length: 15; clone_size: NA
cdr3_aa: CASTPGQGFQETQYF; cdr3_nt: TGTGCCAGCACCCCGGGACAGGGATTTCAGGAGACCCAGTACTTC; d_call: TRBD1; v_call: TRBV2; j_call: TRBJ2-5; cdr3_length: 15; clone_size: NA
cdr3_aa: CASSPRQGGYEQYF; cdr3_nt: TGTGCCAGCAGCCCGCGACAGGGAGGCTACGAGCAGTACTTC; d_call: NA; v_call: TRBV9; j_call: TRBJ2-7; cdr3_length: 14; clone_size: NA
cdr3_aa: CASSRRGGEYNEQFF; cdr3_nt: TGTGCCAGCTCGCGTCGCGGGGGGGAGTACAATGAGCAGTTCTTC; d_call: TRBD2; v_call: TRBV18; j_call: TRBJ2-1; cdr3_length: 15; clone_size: NA
cdr3_aa: CASSLAPEVSTGELFF; cdr3_nt: TGTGCCAGCAGTTTAGCCCCGGAGGTCAGCACCGGGGAGCTGTTTTTT; d_call: NA; v_call: TRBV28; j_call: TRBJ2-2; cdr3_length: 16; clone_size: once
cdr3_aa: CASSHPLNRERFSPLHF; cdr3_nt: TGCGCCAGCAGCCACCCTCTAAACAGGGAGCGGTTCTCACCCCTCCACTTT; d_call: NA; v_call: TRBV4-1; j_call: TRBJ1-6; cdr3_length: 17; clone_size: NA
cdr3_aa: CASSNIRSNRGPGNQPQHF; cdr3_nt: TGTGCCAGCAGCAATATCAGGTCAAACAGGGGGCCTGGCAATCAGCCCCAGCATTTT; d_call: NA; v_call: TRBV21-1; j_call: TRBJ1-5; cdr3_length: 19; clone_size: NA
cdr3_aa: CASSLVSGSTDEQFF; cdr3_nt: TGTGCCAGCAGCTTAGTAAGCGGGAGTACGGATGAGCAGTTCTTC; d_call: TRBD2; v_call: TRBV7-8; j_call: TRBJ2-1; cdr3_length: 15; clone_size: NA
cdr3_aa: CASSLQGAADTQYF; cdr3_nt: TGTGCCAGCAGCTTACAGGGGGCCGCAGATACGCAGTATTTT; d_call: TRBD1; v_call: TRBV5-4; j_call: TRBJ2-3; cdr3_length: 14; clone_size: NA
cdr3_aa: CASRPRTSGGNEQFF; cdr3_nt: TGTGCCAGCAGGCCCCGGACTAGCGGGGGCAATGAGCAGTTCTTC; d_call: TRBD2; v_call: TRBV6-6; j_call: TRBJ2-1; cdr3_length: 15; clone_size: NA
cdr3_aa: CASSIGTTTRETQYF; cdr3_nt: TGTGCCAGTAGTATAGGGACTACCACCCGGGAGACCCAGTACTTC; d_call: NA; v_call: TRBV19; j_call: TRBJ2-5; cdr3_length: 15; clone_size: NA
cdr3_aa: CASSSGTGGYEQYF; cdr3_nt: TGTGCCAGCAGTTCCGGGACAGGGGGCTACGAGCAGTACTTC; d_call: TRBD1; v_call: TRBV6-5; j_call: TRBJ2-7; cdr3_length: 14; clone_size: NA
cdr3_aa: CACLTGSSTYEQYF; cdr3_nt: TGTGCCTGTTTGACGGGGTCCAGTACCTACGAGCAGTACTTC; d_call: NA; v_call: TRBV30; j_call: TRBJ2-7; cdr3_length: 14; clone_size: NA
cdr3_aa: CASSLRGQGAIRYEQYF; cdr3_nt: TGCGCCAGCAGCTTGCGGGGACAGGGGGCAATTCGGTACGAGCAGTACTTC; d_call: TRBD1; v_call: TRBV5-1; j_call: TRBJ2-7; cdr3_length: 17; clone_size: once
cdr3_aa: CASSPQGPTEAFF; cdr3_nt: TGTGCCAGCTCACCGCAGGGCCCCACTGAAGCTTTCTTT; d_call: NA; v_call: TRBV18; j_call: TRBJ1-1; cdr3_length: 13; clone_size: few
cdr3_aa: CASSTIETQYF; cdr3_nt: TGCGCCAGCTCCACAATAGAGACCCAGTACTTC; d_call: NA; v_call: TRBV10-1; j_call: TRBJ2-5; cdr3_length: 11; clone_size: NA
cdr3_aa: CASSEDRLVSFTDTQYF; cdr3_nt: TGCGCCAGCAGTGAGGACAGACTAGTTTCATTCACAGATACGCAGTATTTT; d_call: NA; v_call: TRBV10-2; j_call: TRBJ2-3; cdr3_length: 17; clone_size: NA
cdr3_aa: CASSVTGTSKPDTQYF; cdr3_nt: TGTGCCAGCAGTGTCACCGGGACTAGCAAGCCAGATACGCAGTATTTT; d_call: TRBD2; v_call: TRBV6-4; j_call: TRBJ2-3; cdr3_length: 16; clone_size: once
cdr3_aa: CASKGTPVSGANVLTF; cdr3_nt: TGTGCCAGCAAGGGGACACCAGTATCTGGGGCCAACGTCCTGACTTTC; d_call: NA; v_call: TRBV2; j_call: TRBJ2-6; cdr3_length: 16; clone_size: NA
cdr3_aa: CASSPSDRGLETQYF; cdr3_nt: TGTGCCAGCAGCCCTAGCGACAGGGGGCTAGAGACCCAGTACTTC; d_call: TRBD1; v_call: TRBV4-2; j_call: TRBJ2-5; cdr3_length: 15; clone_size: NA
cdr3_aa: CASSDPPGQGGYEQYF; cdr3_nt: TGTGCCAGCAGTGACCCTCCGGGACAGGGGGGTTACGAGCAGTACTTC; d_call: TRBD1; v_call: TRBV6-1; j_call: TRBJ2-7; cdr3_length: 16; clone_size: NA
cdr3_aa: CATTEQGAGETQYF; cdr3_nt: TGTGCCACCACCGAACAGGGGGCAGGGGAGACCCAGTACTTC; d_call: TRBD1; v_call: TRBV2; j_call: TRBJ2-5; cdr3_length: 14; clone_size: few
cdr3_aa: CASSVGDRGPGTF; cdr3_nt: TGTGCCAGCAGCGTAGGGGACAGGGGTCCCGGCACCTTC; d_call: TRBD1; v_call: TRBV9; j_call: TRBJ1-2; cdr3_length: 13; clone_size: NA
cdr3_aa: CASSQGQGLRYAFF; cdr3_nt: TGCGCCAGCAGCCAAGGACAGGGGCTCCGATACGCTTTCTTT; d_call: TRBD1; v_call: TRBV5-1; j_call: TRBJ1-1; cdr3_length: 14; clone_size: NA
cdr3_aa: CARGRGSGRTDTQYF; cdr3_nt: TGTGCCCGGGGTAGGGGCAGCGGGAGGACAGATACGCAGTATTTT; d_call: TRBD2; v_call: TRBV30; j_call: TRBJ2-3; cdr3_length: 15; clone_size: NA
cdr3_aa: CASSLTSGGHEQFF; cdr3_nt: TGTGCCAGCAGCTTAACTTCAGGGGGCCATGAGCAGTTCTTC; d_call: TRBD1; v_call: TRBV7-6; j_call: TRBJ2-1; cdr3_length: 14; clone_size: once
cdr3_aa: CASTDHRVRYF; cdr3_nt: TGTGCCAGCACCGACCACAGGGTTAGGTACTTC; d_call: NA; v_call: TRBV28; j_call: TRBJ2-7; cdr3_length: 11; clone_size: NA
cdr3_aa: CASSLSGGTGELFF; cdr3_nt: TGTGCCAGCAGTTTAAGCGGGGGCACCGGGGAGCTGTTTTTT; d_call: TRBD2; v_call: TRBV27; j_call: TRBJ2-2; cdr3_length: 14; clone_size: NA
cdr3_aa: CASRDSGGPTEAFF; cdr3_nt: TGCGCCAGCAGGGACAGTGGGGGTCCCACTGAAGCTTTCTTT; d_call: NA; v_call: TRBV5-1; j_call: TRBJ1-1; cdr3_length: 14; clone_size: NA
cdr3_aa: CASRLRGGPDEQFF; cdr3_nt: TGTGCCAGTAGGTTACGGGGGGGCCCGGATGAGCAGTTCTTC; d_call: TRBD2; v_call: TRBV19; j_call: TRBJ2-1; cdr3_length: 14; clone_size: NA
cdr3_aa: CASSTHLDRGRGETQYF; cdr3_nt: TGTGCCAGCAGCACTCACCTCGACAGGGGACGGGGTGAGACCCAGTACTTC; d_call: TRBD1; v_call: TRBV7-9; j_call: TRBJ2-5; cdr3_length: 17; clone_size: NA
cdr3_aa: CASSERDRGGQETQYF; cdr3_nt: TGCGCCAGCAGCGAACGGGACAGGGGTGGCCAAGAGACCCAGTACTTC; d_call: TRBD1; v_call: TRBV4-1; j_call: TRBJ2-5; cdr3_length: 16; clone_size: NA
cdr3_aa: CASSSSVTDTQYF; cdr3_nt: TGCGCCAGCAGCTCCTCCGTCACAGATACGCAGTATTTT; d_call: NA; v_call: TRBV5-1; j_call: TRBJ2-3; cdr3_length: 13; clone_size: NA
cdr3_aa: CASSPGTVVRDEQYF; cdr3_nt: TGTGCCAGCAGTCCCGGGACAGTAGTCAGAGACGAGCAGTACTTC; d_call: TRBD1; v_call: TRBV27; j_call: TRBJ2-7; cdr3_length: 15; clone_size: NA